The T cell receptor beta chain under discussion was sequenced for a study of cytomegalovirus exposure and HLA in healthy donors. Study conclusions and caveats: The study designated roughly 150 TCR beta chains cytomegalovirus-associated. Most TCRs appeared rarely, but some public TCRs recurred in many donors. Later on, a genetic analysis was performed. It linked a missense variant in DCLRE1C with V- and J-gene trimming of TCR beta. An analysis done earlier found most TCR beta V segments productive about 90% or about 30% of the time.

On this clone itself: The antigen remains unidentified.

The CDR3 runs to 15 residues. CDR1 MNHNS and CDR2 SASEGT come from the germline V gene. Deletions cut 8 bases from V and 3 bases from J, with 17 bases between. The PCR contained 60 Vbeta and 13 Jbeta primers. The repertoire was sequenced with immunoSEQ multiplex PCR; TCRdb's copy has only in-frame clones and lacks some. Of more than 90,000 clones listed, 60% to 80% are singletons. V usage is TRBV6-1 and J usage is TRBJ2-1; maybe TRBD1 (7 bases). Material for sequencing was PBMCs. This sequence was found in a female donor in good health and CMV-seronegative. CDR3 residues: CASDSGDSIYNEQFF. The CDR3 DNA sequence: TGTGCCAGCGACTCGGGGGACAGTATCTACAATGAGCAGTTCTTC.